This TCR beta chain is from a study of T-cell memory formation after mild COVID-19. Findings and limits, study-wide: Among clones contracting day 15 to 85, CD4/CD8 was balanced, whereas later expanders leaned CD4+. The finding that pre-infection memory included some responding clones suggested that cross-reactive memory joined. CD8+ contracting clones occupied EMRA, while CD4+ ones occupied mainly CM and EM.

The CDR3 consists of 15 residues. Trimming pared 0 bases from V and 1 base from J, leaving 6 bases between. CDR1 LGHNA and CDR2 YNFKEQ come from the germline V gene. Constant-segment primers served in 5'RACE that generated TCR alpha and TCR beta cDNA libraries bearing sample barcodes and UMIs. In TCRdb, the 5' RACE reads were re-called with MiXCR into one record per CDR3 protein. The sample consists of 470,000 or so distinct CDR3 sequences, 20% to 25% of them appearing once. On this clonotype: No antigen is known for it.

The specimen sequenced was PBMCs or a T cell subset sorted from them (not recorded which). This TCR came from an adult woman who had mild COVID-19 (a few samples of this study predate the infection). Cell type and time point are not known. V gene TRBV4-2 combines with J gene TRBJ2-2; either TRBD1 or TRBD2 may supply D (5 bases each). The CDR3 is CASSQEGRNTGELFF. CDR3 DNA: TGTGCCAGCAGCCAAGAGGGACGGAACACCGGGGAGCTGTTTTTT.